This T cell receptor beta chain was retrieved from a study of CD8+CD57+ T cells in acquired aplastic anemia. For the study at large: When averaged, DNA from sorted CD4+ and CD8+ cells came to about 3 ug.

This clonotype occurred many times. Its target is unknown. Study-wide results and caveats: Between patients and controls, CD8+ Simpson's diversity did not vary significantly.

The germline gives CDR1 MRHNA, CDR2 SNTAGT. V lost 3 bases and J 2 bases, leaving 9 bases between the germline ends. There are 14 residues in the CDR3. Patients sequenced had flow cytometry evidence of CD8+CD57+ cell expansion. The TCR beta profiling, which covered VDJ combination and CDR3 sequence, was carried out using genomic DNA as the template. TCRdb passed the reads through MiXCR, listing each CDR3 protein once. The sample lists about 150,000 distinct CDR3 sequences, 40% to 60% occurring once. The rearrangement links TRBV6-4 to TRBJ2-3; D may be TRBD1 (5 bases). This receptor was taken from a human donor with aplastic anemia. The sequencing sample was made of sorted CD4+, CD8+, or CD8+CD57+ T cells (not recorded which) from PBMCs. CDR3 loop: CASSDGGATDTQYF. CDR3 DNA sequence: TGTGCCAGCAGTGATGGTGGGGCCACAGATACGCAGTATTTT.